What follows are 16 T cell receptor beta chains derived from one specimen sequenced in a study of cytomegalovirus exposure and HLA in healthy donors. Amplification used 60 Vbeta primers and 13 Jbeta primers. Measured with immunoSEQ multiplex PCR; TCRdb has only the in-frame clones, and not every one. The table records under 250,000 clones, approximately 88% of them present only once. The material sequenced was PBMCs. These receptors all stem from a boy aged 2-9 years in good health and CMV-seronegative.

The chain has TRBV7-8 and TRBJ2-4, with TRBD2 matching 7 bases. Germline CDR1 reads SGHVS; CDR2 reads FQNEAQ. V was clipped by 0 bases and J by 8 bases; unmatched bases: 4. The CDR3 extends over 14 amino acids. CDR3 coding DNA: TGTGCCAGCAGCTTAGCGGGGGGGACGTACATTCAGTACTTC. It is translated as CASSLAGGTYIQYF.

The J gene is TRBJ2-1, the V gene TRBV5-1; 9 nucleotides agree with TRBD2. The V and J ends lost 2 bases and 0 bases, in that order; junction bases with no gene match: 0. CDR3 length equals 15 residues. Germline V gene lookup returns CDR1 SGHRS and CDR2 YFSETQ. DNA of the CDR3: TGCGCCAGCAGCTTTAGCGGGAGCTCCTACAATGAGCAGTTCTTC. It specifies CASSFSGSSYNEQFF.

J is TRBJ1-1 and V is TRBV29-1; a possible D gene is TRBD1 (5 bases). The CDR3 has 11 residues. Germline-derived CDR1 and CDR2 are SQVTM and ANQGSEA. V was clipped by 8 bases and J by 10 bases, with 17 bases between them. The CDR3 region is CSSQRGERAFF. The DNA of the CDR3 is TGCAGCTCTCAAAGGGGCGAGCGAGCTTTCTTT.

The chain links TRBV30 to TRBJ2-2; 7 bases are a match to TRBD1. This CDR3 has 20 residues. CDR1 GTSNPN and CDR2 SVGIG come from the germline V gene (reference sequence). V gave up 6 bases and J gave up 5 bases; unmatched junction bases: 27. This chain's CDR3 is CACRAPGGMILLDRTGELFF. DNA for the CDR3: TGTGCCTGCAGAGCACCAGGGGGAATGATCTTATTAGATAGGACCGGGGAGCTGTTTTTT.

The chain recombines TRBV7-8 with TRBJ2-5; perhaps TRBD2 as D (5 bases). The DNA end is more similar to TRBJ2-7, so the J call may be wrong. CDR3 length equals 14 residues. Germline V gives CDR1 SGHVS, CDR2 FQNEAQ. The CDR3 region is CASRVFVGAYEQYF. The CDR3 region has the DNA TGTGCCAGCAGGGTTTTCGTGGGAGCCTACGAGCAGTACTTC.

The rearrangement uses TRBV2 and TRBJ1-1; perhaps TRBD1 as D (5 bases). Trimming pared 6 bases from V and 8 bases from J, leaving 13 bases between. The CDR3 totals 12 residues. In germline, CDR1 is SNHLY, CDR2 FYNNEI. CDR3 protein: CASRSGRGEAFF. CDR3 DNA sequence: TGTGCCAGCAGATCAGGGAGGGGCGAAGCTTTCTTT. The entire variable domain, with the rest obtained from reference TRBV2 and TRBJ1-1, is as follows: EPEVTQTPSHQVTQMGQEVILRCVPISNHLYFYWYRQILGQKVEFLVSFYNNEISEKSEIFDDQFSVERPDGSNFTLKIRSTKLEDSAMYFCASRSGRGEAFFGQGTRLTVV.

CDR3 protein: CASSVAPPGTITEAFF. CDR3 nucleotides: TGTGCCAGCAGCGTTGCACCACCCGGGACAATCACTGAAGCTTTCTTT. The J gene is TRBJ1-1, the V gene TRBV5-4; TRBD1 is a possible D gene (6 bases). The CDR3 totals 16 residues. Germline assignment: CDR1 SGHNT and CDR2 YYREEE (reference sequence). The V end was cut by 4 bases, the J end by 4 bases, with 20 bases between.

The chain combines TRBV19 with TRBJ2-7; TRBD2 is a possible D gene (6 bases). The germline CDR1 and CDR2 sequences are LNHDA and SQIVND (reference sequence). V shed 3 bases and J shed 3 bases, with 15 bases lying between them. The CDR3 is 15 amino acids. The CDR3 sequence: CASSMGWRRGYEQYF. CDR3 nucleotides: TGTGCCAGTAGTATGGGGTGGCGGAGGGGCTACGAGCAGTACTTC.

The chain couples TRBV18 to TRBJ2-3; D not resolved. The CDR3 contains 14 residues. Per germline, CDR1 KGHSH and CDR2 LQKENI. V lost 3 bases and J lost 6, with 13 bases in between. This CDR3 is CASSPSMAPDTQYF. The CDR3 nucleotides read TGTGCCAGCTCACCCTCGATGGCCCCGGATACGCAGTATTTT.

The V call is TRBV27, the J call TRBJ2-3, with TRBD2 identical over 14 bases. CDR1 and CDR2 from the germline V gene are MNHEY and SMNVEV (reference sequence). With 6 bases clipped from V and 5 bases from J, the junction kept 4 bases outside the gene matches. The length of the CDR3 is 15 residues. CDR3 nucleotide sequence: TGTGCCAGCAGACCGGGACTAGCGGGGGTAGATACGCAGTATTTT. Translation: CASRPGLAGVDTQYF.

The chain employs TRBV11-1 and TRBJ2-3; tentatively, D is TRBD2 (5 bases). CDR3 length: 16 residues. The germline CDR1 and CDR2 sequences are SGHAT and FQDESV (reference sequence). V dropped 5 bases and J dropped 0 bases, with 15 bases sitting between them. The CDR3 region is CASSPWSGASTDTQYF. Here the CDR3 DNA reads TGTGCCAGCAGCCCTTGGAGCGGAGCTAGCACAGATACGCAGTATTTT. Full variable domain (rest looked up from reference TRBV11-1 and TRBJ2-3): EAEVAQSPRYKITEKSQAVAFWCDPISGHATLYWYRQILGQGPELLVQFQDESVVDDSQLPKDRFSAERLKGVDSTLKIQPAELGDSAMYLCASSPWSGASTDTQYFGPGTRLTVL.

The chain joins TRBV5-6 to TRBJ1-6; D unclear. Looked up from germline, CDR1 is SGHDT and CDR2 is YYEEEE. V was trimmed by 0 bases and J by 9 bases, leaving 4 bases between them. The CDR3 has 12 amino acids. The CDR3 region has the DNA TGTGCCAGCAGCTTGGGGGCTTCACCCCTCCACTTT. Protein product: CASSLGASPLHF. Filled out from reference TRBV5-6 and TRBJ1-6, the complete variable domain reads DAGVTQSPTHLIKTRGQQVTLRCSPKSGHDTVSWYQQALGQGPQFIFQYYEEEERQRGNFPDRFSGHQFPNYSSELNVNALLLGDSALYLCASSLGASPLHFGNGTRLTVT.

The chain uses TRBV13 and TRBJ2-7; the D is unclear. Germline-derived CDR1 and CDR2 are PRHDT and FYEKMQ (reference sequence). The CDR3 is made up of 14 amino acids. Between the trimmed V and J ends, which lost 2 bases and 1 base, there was a span of 9 bases. In DNA form, the CDR3 reads TGTGCCAGCAGCTTAAATTCACAGTCCTACGAGCAGTACTTC. This encodes CASSLNSQSYEQYF.

This chain links TRBV19 with TRBJ2-1; D possibly corresponds to TRBD2 (5 bases). V was pared by 6 bases and J by 1 base, with 13 bases between. In germline, CDR1 is LNHDA, CDR2 SQIVND (reference sequence). This CDR3 contains 15 residues. The CDR3 DNA is TGTGCCAGTAGGACACATCCGGGGTCCTACAATGAGCAGTTCTTC. Its protein product is CASRTHPGSYNEQFF.

The chain employs TRBV19 and TRBJ2-5; maybe TRBD2 (6 bases). CDR1 LNHDA and CDR2 SQIVND come from the germline V gene (reference sequence). Trimming took off 5 bases at V and 7 bases at J, with 17 bases between the two ends. The length of the CDR3 is 14 residues. CDR3 sequence reads: CASSSGLTKGTQYF. CDR3 nucleotide sequence: TGTGCCAGTAGTTCGGGACTTACAAAAGGGACCCAGTACTTC.

The chain is built from TRBV27 and TRBJ1-2; possible D gene TRBD1, 5 bases. CDR1 is MNHEY and CDR2 is SMNVEV in the germline V gene (reference sequence). This CDR3 has 14 residues. Trimming removed 2 bases from V and 4 bases from J, with 11 bases in between. This CDR3 is CASSLHAGLYGYTF. The CDR3 DNA follows: TGTGCCAGCAGTTTACATGCGGGGCTCTATGGCTACACCTTC.